The 23 T cell receptor beta chains below were found in one sample sequenced in a study of T-cell reconstitution after alpha-beta-depleted transplantation in children. Unique molecular identifiers featured in how the TCRbeta library was prepared. One entry per CDR3 protein results from TCRdb running MiXCR on the PCR reads. The table has about 610,000 distinct CDR3 sequences, 8% to 11% seen once; the top ten hold roughly 4%. This specimen consisted of PBMCs from the stem cell graft donor, obtained from the stem cell graft. The receptors come from a human donor who donated a stem cell graft to a child with acute myeloid leukemia.

The chain couples TRBV30 to TRBJ2-1; 11 bases agree with TRBD2. The CDR3 runs to 16 residues. Germline values: CDR1 GTSNPN, CDR2 SVGIG (reference sequence). V lost 2 bases to trimming and J lost 6 bases; unmatched junction nucleotides: 9. For the CDR3, the DNA is TGTGCCTGGAGTATAGATACTAGCGGGAGAGGCAATGAGCAGTTCTTC. It encodes CAWSIDTSGRGNEQFF.

This clonotype showed up just a few times. The V gene is TRBV4-3, the J gene TRBJ2-7; the D is unclear. CDR1 and CDR2 (germline): LGHNA, YSLEER. V dropped 0 bases and J dropped 2 bases, with 8 bases sitting between them. CDR3 length: 14 amino acids. CDR3 region: CASSQESGTYEQYF. CDR3 DNA: TGCGCCAGCAGCCAAGAATCGGGTACCTACGAGCAGTACTTC.

This clonotype was detected a few times. The chain has TRBV20-1 and TRBJ2-5; D call uncertain. Germline CDR1 is DFQATT and CDR2 is SNEGSKA (reference sequence). With 6 bases removed from V and 2 bases from J, the gap between germline ends came to 16 bases. This CDR3 is 14 amino acids long. The CDR3 DNA reads TGCAGTGCGATCGGACCATCCGGGCAAGAGACCCAGTACTTC. Its translation: CSAIGPSGQETQYF.

This clonotype has just a few counts. The rearrangement links TRBV5-8 to TRBJ2-3; 8 bases align to TRBD1. Per germline, CDR1 SGHTS and CDR2 YDEGEE. V shed 3 bases and J 5 bases; nucleotides not matched to a gene: 8. CDR3 size: 15 residues. The CDR3 here is CASSSGQGLRDTQYF. As DNA, the CDR3 is TGTGCCAGCAGCTCTGGACAGGGACTGCGAGATACGCAGTATTTT.

This clonotype has only a few counts. The rearrangement uses TRBV15 and TRBJ2-1; 9 bases are a match to TRBD1. This CDR3 comprises 13 residues. Germline CDR1 LNHNV, CDR2 YYDKDF (reference sequence). V was clipped by 0 bases and J by 15 bases; unmatched bases: 6. CDR3 in amino acids: CATSRDDRGTMFF. As DNA, the CDR3 is TGTGCCACCAGCAGAGATGACAGGGGGACTATGTTCTTC.

This clonotype turned up a few times. This rearrangement joins TRBV7-2 to TRBJ2-3; 9 bases are a match to TRBD1. The CDR3 has 15 residues. V lost 4 bases to trimming and J lost 4 bases; unmatched junction nucleotides: 6. CDR1 is SGHTA, CDR2 FQGNSA, per germline. The DNA for the CDR3 is TGTGCCAGCAGCTCTTTCCGGACAGGGGCAGATACGCAGTATTTT. This translates into CASSSFRTGADTQYF.

The chain combines TRBV28 with TRBJ2-1, with D possibly matching TRBD2 (6 bases). CDR1 and CDR2 from the germline V gene are MDHEN and SYDVKM. This CDR3 has 16 amino acids. V was shortened by 7 bases and J by 5 bases, with 21 bases between the two germline ends. The CDR3 DNA is TGTGCCAGCAACTCACTCGGCGGAGGGCCCCACAATGAGCAGTTCTTC. Translation: CASNSLGGGPHNEQFF.

This clonotype was counted many times. The chain uses TRBV7-9 and TRBJ1-1; D is ambiguous. V was trimmed by 2 bases and J by 10 bases, leaving 8 bases between them. The CDR3 is made up of 11 amino acids. Germline V lookup: CDR1 SEHNR, CDR2 FQNEAQ (reference sequence). DNA for the CDR3: TGTGCCAGCAGCTTATTAAGCGGAGCTTTCTTT. Translation gives CASSLLSGAFF.

This clonotype came up a few times. The chain combines TRBV5-6 with TRBJ2-7; 9 nucleotides match TRBD2. Germline lookup yields CDR1 SGHDT and CDR2 YYEEEE. The CDR3 spans 16 residues. V was pared by 1 base and J by 2 bases, with 7 bases of the junction left unmatched. The CDR3 protein is CASSLPSGRPPYEQYF. The CDR3 DNA follows: TGTGCCAGCAGCTTGCCCAGCGGGAGGCCCCCCTACGAGCAGTACTTC.

This clonotype was seen more than once but under ten times. The V and J genes are TRBV12-3 or TRBV12-4 and TRBJ2-3; TRBD2 matches 15 bases. The CDR3 covers 17 residues. The J segment lost 6 bases and the V segment lost 6 bases, leaving 10 bases of the junction unmatched. CDR3 residues: CASSSRGLAGGPDTQYF. The DNA of the CDR3 is TGTGCCAGCAGCTCCCGAGGACTAGCGGGAGGGCCCGATACGCAGTATTTT.

This chain joins TRBV10-3 and TRBJ2-5; 7 bases are shared with TRBD2. In germline, CDR1 is ENHRY, CDR2 SYGVKD. V shed 2 bases, J shed 5 bases, and the junction held 5 bases outside the gene matches. The CDR3 extends over 14 amino acids. The CDR3 protein is CAISERLGGETQYF. The CDR3, as DNA: TGTGCCATCAGTGAGCGCTTGGGGGGGGAGACCCAGTACTTC.

V usage is TRBV5-1 and J usage is TRBJ2-2; 9 bases agree with TRBD1. Germline assignment: CDR1 SGHRS and CDR2 YFSETQ. The CDR3 has 20 residues. V dropped 4 bases and J dropped 6; count of bases not matched to a gene: 22. The CDR3 loop is CASSPRDRAVTTRRAGELFF. The CDR3 DNA sequence: TGCGCCAGCAGCCCCCGGGACAGGGCGGTAACGACGAGAAGGGCCGGGGAGCTGTTTTTT.

This clonotype was detected a few times. CDR3 amino acids: CASSPRLADTGELFF. CDR3 DNA: TGTGCCAGCAGTCCCCGACTAGCGGACACCGGGGAGCTGTTTTTT. The chain couples TRBV27 to TRBJ2-2, with 9 bases matching TRBD2. Losses at the gene ends were 5 bases for V and 3 bases for J; bases not matched to a gene: 4. The CDR3 is 15 residues long. Germline CDR1 is MNHEY and CDR2 is SMNVEV (reference sequence).

This clonotype was seen a handful of times. The chain uses TRBV9 and TRBJ1-6; 9 nucleotides line up with TRBD1. J was trimmed by 7 bases and V by 4 bases; bases with no gene match: 9. Germline V gene lookup returns CDR1 SGDLS and CDR2 YYNGEE. This CDR3 comprises 16 residues. The CDR3 is CASSPRVTGGNSPLHF. The DNA for the CDR3 is TGTGCCAGCAGCCCCAGAGTCACAGGGGGCAATTCACCCCTCCACTTT.

The chain combines TRBV5-1 with TRBJ1-1; perhaps TRBD1 as D (5 bases). With 0 bases removed from V and 4 bases from J, the gap between germline ends came to 16 bases. The CDR3 has 16 amino acids. CDR1 and CDR2 from the germline V gene are SGHRS and YFSETQ. The CDR3 here is CASSLEGEVRGTEAFF. CDR3 bases: TGCGCCAGCAGCTTGGAAGGGGAGGTACGGGGCACTGAAGCTTTCTTT.

To note about this clonotype: This may come from a read error, since a much larger clone is one base off. The gene calls are TRBV5-6 and TRBJ2-4, with D maybe TRBD1 (6 bases). The CDR3 extends over 18 amino acids. Germline V gene sequence: CDR1 SGHDT, CDR2 YYEEEE. The CDR3 reads CASSLGKGNRVAKDIQYF. CDR3 coding DNA: TGTGCCAGCAGCTTGGGAAAAGGAAACAGGGTTGCCAAAGACATTCAGTACTTC. The full variable domain, its missing parts supplied by reference TRBV5-6 and TRBJ2-4, is DAGVTQSPTHLIKTRGQQVTLRCSPKSGHDTVSWYQQALGQGPQFIFQYYEEEERQRGNFPDRFSGHQFPNYSSELNVNALLLGDSALYLCASSLGKGNRVAKDIQYFGAGTRLSVL.

This clonotype was seen many times. The CDR3 nucleotides are TGTGCCAGCAGTGCGACGGGACAGCCTCATCAGCCCCAGCATTTT. Translation gives CASSATGQPHQPQHF. This chain links TRBV28 with TRBJ1-5, with 7 bases lining up with TRBD1. Germline V gives CDR1 MDHEN, CDR2 SYDVKM. V lost 5 bases to trimming and J lost 5 bases; unmatched junction nucleotides: 9. This CDR3 has 15 residues. Based on the CDR3 plus reference TRBV28 and TRBJ1-5, the full variable domain is DVKVTQSSRYLVKRTGEKVFLECVQDMDHENMFWYRQDPGLGLRLIYFSYDVKMKEKGDIPEGYSVSREKKERFSLILESASTNQTSMYLCASSATGQPHQPQHFGDGTRLSIL.

This clonotype was detected ten times or more. The V and J genes are TRBV4-3 and TRBJ2-5; 7 bases match TRBD2. CDR1 and CDR2 (germline): LGHNA, YSLEER. The CDR3 consists of 15 residues. Losses at the gene ends were 3 bases for V and 2 bases for J; bases not matched to a gene: 6. The CDR3: CASSQRLAEQETQYF. CDR3 bases: TGCGCCAGCAGCCAGCGGCTAGCGGAGCAAGAGACCCAGTACTTC.

This clonotype was counted at least ten times. The rearrangement joins TRBV7-2 to TRBJ1-2, with a weak D call TRBD1 (5 bases). Germline CDR1 is SGHTA and CDR2 is FQGNSA. This CDR3 has 15 amino acids. Trimming stripped 0 bases from V and 5 bases from J, with 13 bases between. The CDR3 nucleotides read TGTGCCAGCAGCTTAGCGGCGGGGGGAGAATATGGCTACACCTTC. Amino acids: CASSLAAGGEYGYTF.

This clonotype was observed at least ten times. The chain combines TRBV19 with TRBJ2-1, with TRBD2 matching over 8 bases. The CDR3 covers 14 residues. CDR1 is LNHDA, CDR2 SQIVND, per germline (reference sequence). The trim removed 9 bases at V and 5 bases at J, leaving 9 bases unmatched. As DNA, the CDR3 is TGTGCCAGCAGCCTAGCGGGCCCTGACAATGAGCAGTTCTTC. Its translation: CASSLAGPDNEQFF.

In its sample, this clonotype was seen a few times. The CDR3 coding sequence is TGTGCCAGCAGCACAGGCCGGGGTTGGGACCTCACAGATACGCAGTATTTT. Translating gives CASSTGRGWDLTDTQYF. The chain links TRBV7-2 to TRBJ2-3; the D call may be TRBD1 or TRBD2 (5 bases each). V was clipped by 5 bases and J by 2 bases, with 20 bases between them. This CDR3 spans 17 amino acids. Germline-derived CDR1 and CDR2 are SGHTA and FQGNSA.

This clonotype was recorded at least ten times. The rearrangement joins TRBV7-2 to TRBJ1-1, with TRBD1 matching 7 bases. CDR3 size: 16 residues. Germline V gene lookup returns CDR1 SGHTA and CDR2 FQGNSA. Trimming removed 5 bases from V and 1 base from J; junction bases left unmatched: 10. The CDR3 DNA is TGTGCCAGCAGCCGTAGACAGGGCGGGAAGAACACTGAAGCTTTCTTT. Translating gives CASSRRQGGKNTEAFF.

The V call is TRBV7-2, the J call TRBJ1-2; 7 bases line up with TRBD1. The germline V gene has CDR1 SGHTA and CDR2 FQGNSA. Trimming took 3 bases from V and 0 from J; bases not matched to a gene: 4. This CDR3 contains 15 residues. This CDR3 reads CASSFGQATNYGYTF. CDR3 in DNA: TGTGCCAGCAGCTTCGGACAGGCTACTAACTATGGCTACACCTTC. Supplemented by reference TRBV7-2 and TRBJ1-2, the full variable domain reads GAGVSQSPSNKVTEKGKDVELRCDPISGHTALYWYRQSLGQGLEFLIYFQGNSAPDKSGLPSDRFSAERTGGSVSTLTIQRTQQEDSAVYLCASSFGQATNYGYTFGSGTRLTVV.